The 27 T cell receptor beta chains reported below all come from one sample, sequenced in a study of regulatory T cells in long-lasting Graves disease. Construction of the TCR beta libraries employed iRepertoire HTBI primers in conjunction with Arm-PCR of CDR3 regions. TCRdb re-called the multiplex PCR reads with MiXCR, one entry per CDR3 protein. The top ten hold over 20% of the sample, which has approximately 350,000 distinct CDR3 sequences, under 20% seen once. Described time point: newly diagnosed GD, antithyroid drugs for less than 3 months. RNA extracted from PBMCs served as the sequencing template. The same data also went into a second study, on T cells in Graves' hyperthyroidism and ophthalmopathy.

Sequencing was performed on peripheral blood mononuclear cells (PBMCs), taken at new diagnosis, from a patient treated with antithyroid drugs. The receptors stem from a woman aged 18 to 35 with Graves disease.

There are many counts of this clonotype. The chain uses TRBV5-1 and TRBJ2-2, with 7 bases fitting TRBD1. CDR3 length: 16 amino acids. Trimming removed 2 bases from V and 0 bases from J; junction bases left unmatched: 4. Germline V gene data show CDR1 as SGHRS and CDR2 as YFSETQ. This CDR3 reads CASSFRGQANTGELFF. In nucleotides, the CDR3 is TGCGCCAGCAGCTTTAGAGGACAGGCGAACACCGGGGAGCTGTTTTTT.

In its sample, this clonotype was seen a few times. The V and J genes are TRBV7-3 and TRBJ2-2; weak D call: TRBD2 (5 bases). The CDR3 sequence is 14 residues long. V lost 5 bases, J lost 6 bases, and 13 bases lay in between. CDR1 and CDR2 from the germline V gene are SGHTA and FQGTGA. The CDR3 DNA reads as TGTGCCAGCAGCCAACTAGAATACCCCGGGGAGCTGTTTTTT. The encoded protein is CASSQLEYPGELFF.

This clonotype has a count of ten or more. The chain is built from TRBV11-2 and TRBJ1-1; D remains ambiguous. CDR1 SGHAT and CDR2 FQNNGV come from the germline V gene. The CDR3 loop spans 14 amino acids. Trimming cost V 8 bases and J 1 base, with 14 bases left between them. The CDR3, as DNA: TGTGCCAGCCTTGGATCTGGGCAGAACACTGAAGCTTTCTTT. This sequence encodes CASLGSGQNTEAFF.

The rearrangement uses TRBV25-1 and TRBJ1-1; D gene unclear. This CDR3 contains 12 residues. CDR1 and CDR2 from the germline V gene are MGHDK and SYGVNS. V was trimmed by 3 bases and J by 6 bases, leaving 8 bases between them. CDR3 protein: CASSDRRAEAFF. DNA of the CDR3: TGTGCCAGCAGTGACCGGAGGGCTGAAGCTTTCTTT.

This clonotype was detected many times. This sequence joins TRBV12-3 or TRBV12-4 and TRBJ1-1; D is uncertain. V was cut by 2 bases and J by 4 bases, with 8 bases left in between. The CDR3 sequence is 13 residues long. DNA of the CDR3: TGTGCCAGCAGTTTAATGGGGATCACTGAAGCTTTCTTT. The encoded protein is CASSLMGITEAFF.

The genes are TRBV9 and TRBJ2-7; TRBD2 matches 7 bases. From germline, CDR1 is SGDLS and CDR2 YYNGEE. This CDR3 has 12 amino acids. Trimming took 5 bases from V and 7 from J; bases not matched to a gene: 6. The CDR3 DNA reads as TGTGCCAGCAGTGGGGACGGGGGGGAGCAGTACTTC. Translating gives CASSGDGGEQYF.

The J gene is TRBJ1-5, the V gene TRBV6-5; D unclear. Per germline, CDR1 MNHEY and CDR2 SVGAGI. Trimming took off 2 bases at V and 5 bases at J, with 7 bases between the two ends. This CDR3 has 13 amino acids. The CDR3 is CASSYGSYQPQHF. DNA of the CDR3: TGTGCCAGCAGTTACGGGAGTTATCAGCCCCAGCATTTT.

Many counts were recorded for this clonotype. V and J are TRBV7-3 and TRBJ2-2; D is possibly TRBD2 (6 bases). The V gene lost 5 bases and the J gene lost 6 bases, with 16 bases spanning the gap. CDR1 is SGHTA, CDR2 FQGTGA, per germline. This CDR3 spans 15 amino acids. CDR3 loop: CASSPTGAAAGELFF. The DNA of the CDR3 is TGTGCCAGCAGCCCTACGGGAGCGGCTGCCGGGGAGCTGTTTTTT.

The chain employs TRBV28 and TRBJ1-5, with 7 bases fitting TRBD1. This CDR3 comprises 15 residues. Germline trimming cut 5 bases from V and 7 bases from J; bases unmatched to any gene: 11. Germline loops: CDR1 MDHEN, CDR2 SYDVKM. CDR3 in amino acids: CASSNRGGLSQPQHF. Here the CDR3 DNA reads TGTGCCAGCAGTAACAGGGGTGGACTATCGCAGCCCCAGCATTTT.

Many counts were recorded for this clonotype. The chain is built from TRBV3-1 and TRBJ2-5; maybe TRBD2 (6 bases). CDR3 size: 14 residues. CDR1 and CDR2 (germline): LGHDT, YNNKEL (reference sequence). V was trimmed by 2 bases and J by 10 bases, leaving 17 bases between them. The CDR3 DNA follows: TGTGCCAGCAGCCAAAATAGGGGATCCGGGGGCCAGTACTTC. Amino acids: CASSQNRGSGGQYF.

This clonotype has a count of ten or more. The chain couples TRBV27 to TRBJ2-5; the D gene is possibly TRBD2 (5 bases). V lost 6 bases to trimming and J lost 1 base, with 15 bases between them. This CDR3 has 15 residues. Germline CDR1 MNHEY, CDR2 SMNVEV (reference sequence). The CDR3 reads CASRPFGAGQETQYF. Here the CDR3 DNA reads TGTGCCAGCAGACCCTTCGGCGCGGGCCAAGAGACCCAGTACTTC.

The rearrangement uses TRBV24-1 and TRBJ2-1, with TRBD2 matching 10 bases. Germline-derived CDR1 and CDR2 are KGHDR and SFDVKD. Trimming took 4 bases from V and 4 from J; bases not matched to a gene: 6. The CDR3 sequence is 16 residues long. CDR3 sequence (DNA): TGTGCCACCAGTGACCCCTCTAGCGGGGGATACAATGAGCAGTTCTTC. Translation gives CATSDPSSGGYNEQFF.

This clonotype was observed many times. The chain recombines TRBV2 with TRBJ2-2; 13 positions agree with TRBD2. The CDR3 consists of 15 residues. Germline-derived CDR1 and CDR2 are SNHLY and FYNNEI. The V and J ends lost 5 bases and 5 bases, in that order; junction bases with no gene match: 2. CDR3 in amino acids: CASSKGLAGTGELFF. The CDR3 DNA sequence: TGTGCCAGCAGTAAGGGACTAGCGGGGACCGGGGAGCTGTTTTTT.

This clonotype was recorded at least ten times. This chain joins TRBV5-1 and TRBJ2-7; TRBD2 is a possible D gene (5 bases). V dropped 4 bases and J dropped 0 bases, with 17 bases sitting between them. This CDR3 region has 16 residues. CDR1 is SGHRS and CDR2 is YFSETQ in the germline V gene. DNA of the CDR3: TGCGCCAGCAGCATCGGACTTCGAGGGATCTCCTACGAGCAGTACTTC. Protein: CASSIGLRGISYEQYF.

This clonotype was counted many times. V gene TRBV12-3 or TRBV12-4 combines with J gene TRBJ1-1; no clear D gene. The CDR3 runs 14 residues. V was shortened by 0 bases and J by 4 bases, with 9 bases between the two germline ends. CDR3 DNA: TGTGCCAGCAGTTTAGCTTTGGCGAGCACTGAAGCTTTCTTT. Its translation: CASSLALASTEAFF.

This clonotype occurred many times. The chain uses TRBV5-1 and TRBJ2-1; 9 nucleotides line up with TRBD2. The V gene's germline CDR1 is SGHRS and CDR2 YFSETQ. The CDR3 is 16 residues long. V lost 2 bases and J lost 1; bases outside the gene matches: 4. The CDR3 nucleotides read TGCGCCAGCAGCTTAAGTAGCGGGAGATCCTACAATGAGCAGTTCTTC. Translated, it gives CASSLSSGRSYNEQFF.

Only a few counts were recorded for this clonotype. DNA for the CDR3: TGCGCCAGCCTATACGACCCGAGCTCCTACAATGAGCAGTTCTTC. It codes for CASLYDPSSYNEQFF. The chain links TRBV5-1 to TRBJ2-1, with unresolved D. CDR1 SGHRS and CDR2 YFSETQ come from the germline V gene. This CDR3 is built from 15 residues. The V gene lost 7 bases and the J gene lost 0 bases, with 14 bases spanning the gap.

This clonotype was detected ten times or more. The chain uses TRBV5-1 and TRBJ2-1, with a tentative D call TRBD2 (7 bases). The CDR3 is 19 residues long. Germline CDR1 SGHRS, CDR2 YFSETQ. The germline V and J ends were trimmed by 3 bases and 7 bases, with 29 bases remaining between them. CDR3 loop: CASSSPHVPGGAFLNEQFF. The DNA for the CDR3 is TGCGCCAGCAGCTCACCTCACGTTCCGGGGGGCGCCTTTTTGAATGAGCAGTTCTTC.

This clonotype was observed a handful of times. The rearrangement uses TRBV7-9 and TRBJ2-3, with D possibly TRBD1 on 5 matching bases. Trimming cost V 5 bases and J 2 bases, with 11 bases left between them. The germline V gene encodes CDR1 SEHNR and CDR2 FQNEAQ (reference sequence). The CDR3 consists of 14 residues. In DNA, the CDR3 is TGTGCCAGCAGCCACCAGGGCAACACAGATACGCAGTATTTT. This encodes CASSHQGNTDTQYF.

In this sample, this clonotype turned up many times. This chain connects TRBV28 to TRBJ2-5, with TRBD1 matching over 12 bases. The V and J ends lost 1 base and 4 bases, in that order; junction bases with no gene match: 7. The germline gives CDR1 MDHEN, CDR2 SYDVKM. The CDR3 consists of 17 residues. CDR3 DNA sequence: TGTGCCAGCAGTTTATCCTCTCTGGGACAGGGGGCAGAGACCCAGTACTTC. Protein sequence: CASSLSSLGQGAETQYF.

The chain joins TRBV2 to TRBJ1-6; a possible D gene is TRBD1 (6 bases). CDR1 is SNHLY and CDR2 is FYNNEI in the germline V gene. With 0 bases removed from V and 9 bases from J, the gap between germline ends came to 12 bases. This CDR3 spans 15 amino acids. The CDR3, as DNA: TGTGCCAGCAGTGAAGCGCTACAGGGTAGTTCACCCCTCCACTTT. Its protein product is CASSEALQGSSPLHF.

This chain connects TRBV7-9 to TRBJ2-1; a weak D match, TRBD2 (5 bases). Trimming took off 1 base at V and 5 bases at J, with 12 bases between the two ends. From germline, CDR1 is SEHNR and CDR2 FQNEAQ (reference sequence). CDR3 length: 15 amino acids. The CDR3 region is CASSLEGMRDNEQFF. The CDR3, as DNA: TGTGCCAGCAGCTTAGAGGGAATGCGGGACAATGAGCAGTTCTTC.

The table lists this clonotype with a few counts. This chain links TRBV6-2 or TRBV6-3 with TRBJ1-4; D is undetermined. Germline V gives CDR1 MNHEY, CDR2 SVGEGT. V lost 5 bases to trimming and J lost 3 bases, with 13 bases between them. This CDR3 comprises 15 residues. The CDR3 here is CASSPYRRANEKLFF. DNA of the CDR3: TGTGCCAGCAGTCCCTACCGACGGGCTAATGAAAAACTGTTTTTT.

The chain carries TRBV7-9 and TRBJ1-1; perhaps TRBD1 as D (5 bases). Germline-derived CDR1 and CDR2 are SEHNR and FQNEAQ (reference sequence). The CDR3 sequence is 13 residues long. V lost 7 bases and J 4 bases, leaving 13 bases between the germline ends. This CDR3 reads CASTLGGVTEAFF. DNA for the CDR3: TGTGCCAGCACACTTGGGGGGGTCACTGAAGCTTTCTTT.

The chain carries TRBV20-1 and TRBJ2-7, with D perhaps being TRBD1 or TRBD2 (5 bases each). This CDR3 contains 14 residues. Germline values: CDR1 DFQATT, CDR2 SNEGSKA (reference sequence). The V and J ends lost 0 bases and 5 bases respectively, with 14 bases between them. The CDR3 nucleotides read TGCAGTGCTAGAGATTCAACGGGGCTTCACGAGCAGTACTTC. This codes for CSARDSTGLHEQYF.

At least ten counts were recorded for this clonotype. The chain joins TRBV6-1 to TRBJ1-1; D ambiguous. This CDR3 contains 16 residues. Trimming stripped 2 bases from V and 3 bases from J, with 16 bases between. Germline V gives CDR1 MNHNS, CDR2 SASEGT. CDR3 residues: CASSERSGRPHTEAFF. In DNA form, the CDR3 reads TGTGCCAGCAGTGAAAGGTCGGGCAGGCCACACACTGAAGCTTTCTTT.

The gene calls are TRBV30 and TRBJ1-5, with 8 bases aligning to TRBD1. Germline values: CDR1 GTSNPN, CDR2 SVGIG (reference sequence). The trim removed 0 bases at V and 6 bases at J, leaving 10 bases unmatched. This CDR3 region has 16 residues. CDR3 coding DNA: TGTGCCTGGAGTGTAGGCCCCCGGACAGGGAGTCAGCCCCAGCATTTT. It encodes CAWSVGPRTGSQPQHF.